These 6 T cell receptor beta chains originate from one sample sequenced in a study of T cell repertoires in cytomegalovirus infection. These TCRs' antigens remain unknown. TCRdb analysed the reads with MiXCR anew, one entry per CDR3 protein. The profile shows hundreds of thousands of distinct CDR3 sequences, about 44% of them singletons. The specimen was cultured PBMCs, collected from culture after CMV antigen stimulation. The receptors were gathered from a human donor in good health (CMV status not recorded). Some clones in this sample may be carry-over from other donors' samples.

CDR3 residues: CAISGGVGTLYQETQYF. The CDR3 DNA reads as TGTGCCATCAGTGGGGGGGTCGGGACATTGTACCAAGAGACCCAGTACTTC. The chain has TRBV10-3 and TRBJ2-5; tentatively, D is TRBD1 or TRBD2 (6 bases each). The CDR3 runs 17 residues. The germline V and J ends were trimmed by 4 bases and 0 bases, with 18 bases remaining between them. Germline CDR1 reads ENHRY; CDR2 reads SYGVKD.

The table lists this clonotype with a few counts. The chain has TRBV7-9 and TRBJ2-2, with 9 bases aligning to TRBD2. Germline loops: CDR1 SEHNR, CDR2 FQNEAQ (reference sequence). V was pared by 3 bases and J by 6 bases, with 5 bases of the junction left unmatched. CDR3 size: 15 residues. The CDR3 here is CASSFPSGISGELFF. The DNA for the CDR3 is TGTGCCAGCAGCTTCCCTAGCGGGATTTCCGGGGAGCTGTTTTTT.

The V call is TRBV11-2, the J call TRBJ2-1; D unclear. Germline V gene lookup returns CDR1 SGHAT and CDR2 FQNNGV. The CDR3 loop spans 14 amino acids. V lost 6 bases and J 7 bases, leaving 16 bases between the germline ends. CDR3 sequence: CASSSPRLRNEQFF. The CDR3, as DNA: TGTGCCAGCAGTTCCCCCCGCCTCAGGAATGAGCAGTTCTTC.

A note on this clonotype: The junction departs from the called germline gene at one end, perhaps through a read error. The chain carries TRBV4-1 and TRBJ2-7; 9 bases match TRBD1. CDR3 length: 11 residues. CDR1 is MGHRA and CDR2 is YSYEKL in the germline V gene. The CDR3 DNA is TGCGCCAGCAGCGTTCGGGACAGGGTAATCTTC. Protein sequence: CASSVRDRVIF.

This chain uses TRBV7-2 with TRBJ2-7; 9 bases are a match to TRBD1. The CDR3 contains 15 residues. Germline V gene data show CDR1 as SGHTA and CDR2 as FQGNSA. The V and J ends lost 5 bases and 3 bases, in that order; junction bases with no gene match: 8. The DNA of the CDR3 is TGTGCCAGCAGCAGAACCGGGACAGGGAGCTACGAGCAGTACTTC. Protein sequence: CASSRTGTGSYEQYF.

The chain links TRBV7-2 to TRBJ1-2; 10 positions match TRBD1. Germline V CDR1 and CDR2: SGHTA, FQGNSA. V lost 5 bases, J lost 7 bases, and 4 bases stayed unmatched. The CDR3 loop spans 13 amino acids. The CDR3 nucleotides are TGTGCCAGCAGCGGGACAGGGGAGGGTGGCTACACCTTC. Translated: CASSGTGEGGYTF.